This record looks at one T cell receptor (beta chain) sequence and its context. These data are taken from a study of OX40 agonist ivuxolimab in advanced cancers. Profiled with immunoSEQ multiplex PCR; TCRdb holds only in-frame clones, not every one. The repertoire holds 90,000 to 100,000 clones, approximately 90% seen once, with about 0.82% in the top ten. V lost 2 bases and J lost 3; bases outside the gene matches: 1. Germline V gene data show CDR1 as MDHEN and CDR2 as SYDVKM. The CDR3 extends over 14 amino acids. The material was CD4+ or CD8+ T cells sorted from blood, obtained in a trial of the OX40 agonist ivuxolimab. This sequence originates from an adult with an advanced solid tumor such as melanoma, head and neck, liver or kidney cancer. The rearrangement links TRBV28 to TRBJ1-5; 7 bases align to TRBD1. The CDR3 reads CASSLGTDNQPQHF. The CDR3 coding sequence is TGTGCCAGCAGTTTAGGGACAGACAATCAGCCCCAGCATTTT.